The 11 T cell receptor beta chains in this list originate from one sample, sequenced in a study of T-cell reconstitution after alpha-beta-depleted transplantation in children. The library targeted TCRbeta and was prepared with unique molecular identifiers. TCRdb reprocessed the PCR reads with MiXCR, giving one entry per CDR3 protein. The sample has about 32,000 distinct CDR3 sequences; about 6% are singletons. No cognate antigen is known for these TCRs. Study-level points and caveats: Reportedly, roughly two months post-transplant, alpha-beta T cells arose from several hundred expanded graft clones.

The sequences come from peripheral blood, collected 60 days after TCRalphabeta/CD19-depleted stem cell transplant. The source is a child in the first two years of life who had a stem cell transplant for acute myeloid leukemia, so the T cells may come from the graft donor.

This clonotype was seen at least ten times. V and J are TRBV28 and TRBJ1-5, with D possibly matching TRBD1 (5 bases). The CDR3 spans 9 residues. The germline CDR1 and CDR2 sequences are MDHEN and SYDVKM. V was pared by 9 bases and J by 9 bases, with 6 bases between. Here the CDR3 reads CASGAPQHF. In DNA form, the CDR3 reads TGTGCCAGTGGGGCGCCCCAGCATTTT.

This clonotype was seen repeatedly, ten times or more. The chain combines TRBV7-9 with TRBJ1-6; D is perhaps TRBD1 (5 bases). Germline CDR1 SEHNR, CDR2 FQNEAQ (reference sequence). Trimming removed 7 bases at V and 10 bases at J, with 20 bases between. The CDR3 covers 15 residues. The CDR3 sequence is CASTPVQGARSPLHF. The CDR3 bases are TGTGCCAGCACCCCAGTCCAGGGTGCAAGGTCACCCCTCCACTTT.

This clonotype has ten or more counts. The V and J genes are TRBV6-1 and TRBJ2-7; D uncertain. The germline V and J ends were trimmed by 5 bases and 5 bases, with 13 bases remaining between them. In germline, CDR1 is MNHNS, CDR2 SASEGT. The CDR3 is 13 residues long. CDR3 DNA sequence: TGTGCCAGCAGTACCGGGCCCACCCACGAGCAGTACTTC. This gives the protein CASSTGPTHEQYF.

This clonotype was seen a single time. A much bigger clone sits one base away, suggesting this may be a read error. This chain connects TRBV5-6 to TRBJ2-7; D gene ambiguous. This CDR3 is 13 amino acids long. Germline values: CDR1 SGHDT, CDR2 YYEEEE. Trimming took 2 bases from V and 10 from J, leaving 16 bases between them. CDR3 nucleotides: TGTGCCAGCAGCTTCCGCCCCTCGTCCGATCAGTACTTC. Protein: CASSFRPSSDQYF.

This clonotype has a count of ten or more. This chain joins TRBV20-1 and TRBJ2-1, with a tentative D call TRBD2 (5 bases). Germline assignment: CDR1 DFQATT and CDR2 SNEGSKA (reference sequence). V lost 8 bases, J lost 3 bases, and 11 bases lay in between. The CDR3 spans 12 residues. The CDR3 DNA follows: TGCAGTAGAGTCGGGGTCTACAATGAGCAGTTCTTC. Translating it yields CSRVGVYNEQFF.

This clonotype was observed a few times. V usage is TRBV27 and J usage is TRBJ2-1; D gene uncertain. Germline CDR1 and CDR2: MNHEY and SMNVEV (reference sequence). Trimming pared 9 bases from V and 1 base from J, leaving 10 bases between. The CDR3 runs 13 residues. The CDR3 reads CASHPGSYNEQFF. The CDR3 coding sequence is TGTGCCAGTCATCCTGGGTCCTACAATGAGCAGTTCTTC.

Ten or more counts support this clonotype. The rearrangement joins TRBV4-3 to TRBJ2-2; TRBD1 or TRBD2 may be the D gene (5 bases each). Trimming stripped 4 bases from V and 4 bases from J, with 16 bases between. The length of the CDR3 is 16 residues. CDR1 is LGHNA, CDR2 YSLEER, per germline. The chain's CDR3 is CASSPKSGGSTGELFF. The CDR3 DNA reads TGCGCCAGCAGCCCAAAAAGTGGGGGTAGCACCGGGGAGCTGTTTTTT.

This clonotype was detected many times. The CDR3 reads CASSQEESRSGNTIYF. The CDR3 nucleotides are TGCGCCAGCAGCCAAGAAGAATCCCGCTCTGGAAACACCATATATTTT. The rearrangement joins TRBV4-3 to TRBJ1-3; D is ambiguous. The V and J ends lost 0 bases and 0 bases respectively, with 9 bases between them. The CDR3 length is 16 residues. Germline loops: CDR1 LGHNA, CDR2 YSLEER.

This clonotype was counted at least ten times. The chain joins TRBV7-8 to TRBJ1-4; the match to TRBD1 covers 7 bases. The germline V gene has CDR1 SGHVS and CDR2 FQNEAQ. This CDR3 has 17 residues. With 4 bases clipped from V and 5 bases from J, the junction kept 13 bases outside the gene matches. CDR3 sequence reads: CASSSVAGWGQNEKLFF. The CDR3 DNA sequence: TGTGCCAGCAGCTCTGTAGCGGGTTGGGGACAGAATGAAAAACTGTTTTTT.

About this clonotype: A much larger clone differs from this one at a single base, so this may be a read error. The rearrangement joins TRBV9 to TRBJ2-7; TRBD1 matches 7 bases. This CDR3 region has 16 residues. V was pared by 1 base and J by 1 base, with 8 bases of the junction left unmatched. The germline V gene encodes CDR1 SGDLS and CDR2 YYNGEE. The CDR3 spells CASSVSSRGRSYEQYF. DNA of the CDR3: TGTGCCAGCAGCGTAAGTAGTAGGGGGCGATCCTACGAGCAGTACTTC.

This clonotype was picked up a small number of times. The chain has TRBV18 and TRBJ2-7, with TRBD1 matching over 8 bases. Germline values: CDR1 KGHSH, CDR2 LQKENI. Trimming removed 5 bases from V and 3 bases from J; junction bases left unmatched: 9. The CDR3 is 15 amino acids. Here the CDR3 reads CASSGGTGQLYEQYF. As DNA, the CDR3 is TGTGCCAGCTCAGGTGGGACAGGCCAACTCTACGAGCAGTACTTC.